The 2 T cell receptor beta chains below come from one sample, sequenced in a study of T cells in localized non-small cell lung cancer (dated by TCRdb to the early 2020s). Preparation of the library involved the immunoSEQ multiplex PCR assay. Imported from immuneACCESS, the table was reduced by TCRdb to in-frame sequences with V and J called. These copies leave out some clones; in studies compared against another copy, an unresolved V gene accounts for under half, and the cause of the remainder is not known. For this sample there are hundreds of clones; 20% to 25% appear just once. The ten largest clones take up over 9.5% of the sample. The sample in question was lung tumor tissue, obtained before any cancer treatment. The receptors were sampled from a man between 40 and 69 years old with stage I squamous cell lung carcinoma.

V and J are TRBV9 and TRBJ2-1; a possible D gene is TRBD1 (6 bases). This CDR3 contains 15 residues. CDR1 is SGDLS and CDR2 is YYNGEE in the germline V gene. Trimming removed 4 bases at V and 6 bases at J, with 17 bases between. CDR3 residues: CASSRGDIRGNEQFF. Here the CDR3 DNA reads TGTGCCAGCAGCCGAGGGGACATAAGGGGCAATGAGCAGTTCTTC. Drawing the rest from reference TRBV9 and TRBJ2-1, the complete variable domain is DSGVTQTPKHLITATGQRVTLRCSPRSGDLSVYWYQQSLDQGLQFLIQYYNGEERAKGNILERFSAQQFPDLHSELNLSSLELGDSALYFCASSRGDIRGNEQFFGPGTRLTVL.

This clone was counted a few times. The chain combines TRBV12-2 with TRBJ2-2; the D call in the table, TRBD1, was not verified against the DNA. TRBV12-2 is described as a pseudogene. The CDR3 length is 14 residues. The CDR3 protein is CAVTKGANTGELFF. CDR3 sequence (DNA): TGTGCCGTGACGAAGGGGGCGAACACCGGGGAGCTGTTTTTT.